These T cell receptor beta chains were read from a single sample in a study of cytomegalovirus exposure and HLA in healthy donors. The method was immunoSEQ multiplex PCR; TCRdb's version includes in-frame clones alone and lacks a portion of them. The sample holds around 150,000 clones; about 65% are singletons and the top ten take over 2.5%. Sequenced material: PBMCs. The receptors originated from a woman aged 25 to 45 in good health and CMV-seronegative. CDR3s leave out the opening cysteine and the closing phenylalanine or tryptophan. The order of the fields is V gene, CDR3 length, J gene, CDR3 protein.

TRBV9	14	TRBJ2-3	ASSVTGLAGTDTQY
TRBV28	13	TRBJ2-2	ASSFYPTRTGELF
TRBV19	12	TRBJ2-2	ASSMFFLTGELF
TRBV7-9	12	TRBJ2-5	ASSLAGQGQTQY
TRBV4-2	13	TRBJ1-2	ASSQAGQGMEGYT
TRBV5-1	12	TRBJ2-1	ASSFGGLNNEQF
TRBV4-3	13	TRBJ1-6	ASSPHPDGASPLH
TRBV2	13	NA	ASSAEQGARDEQY
TRBV10-3	13	TRBJ2-7	AISGGRDGKYEQY
TRBV19	11	TRBJ2-1	ASDRTGASEQF
TRBV5-1	11	TRBJ2-7	ASSFDRGGEQY
TRBV5-1	14	TRBJ2-7	ASSLLYGEYSYEQY
TRBV18	15	TRBJ1-6	ASSPPDRGLFNSPLH
TRBV30	13	TRBJ2-7	AWGPVGTGNYEQY
TRBV29-1	10	TRBJ1-5	SARQGDQPQH
TRBV4-1	12	TRBJ2-5	ASSPGLEVRAQY